This T cell receptor beta chain was recorded in a study of cytomegalovirus exposure and HLA in healthy donors. Study findings and constraints: Common viral pathogens (according to a later analysis) appeared linked to several of the most significant clusters. Reports described diagnosis of cytomegalovirus status by the classifier as highly specific and sensitive. One cluster of highly shared sequence variants probably arose as a sequencing artifact.

This CDR3 has 16 residues. Deletions cut 4 bases from V and 5 bases from J, with 15 bases between. Looked up from germline, CDR1 is MGHDK and CDR2 is SYGVNS. Notes on this clone: Its antigen is not known. At the DNA level, this CDR3 is encoded by other sequences in the same sample as well.

13 Jbeta primers and 60 Vbeta primers were used for the PCR. Method: immunoSEQ multiplex PCR; TCRdb's copy keeps in-frame clones and lacks some. This sample's clone table lists under 200,000 clones. The rearrangement joins TRBV25-1 to TRBJ1-6; unclear D gene. Sequencing input: PBMCs. This receptor was taken from a young man in good health and CMV-seronegative. In DNA, the CDR3 is TGTGCCAGCAGTGTTGGGCAGCCTTCTAATAATTCACCCCTCCACTTT. Its translation is CASSVGQPSNNSPLHF.